These 14 T cell receptor beta chains were all obtained from the same sample, sequenced in a study of cytomegalovirus exposure and HLA in healthy donors. A multiplex PCR was run with 60 Vbeta primers and 13 Jbeta primers. Here immunoSEQ multiplex PCR was the method, and the copy in TCRdb shows in-frame clones only, minus some. The sample holds approximately 140,000 clones, about 78% seen once. The sample consisted of PBMCs. These receptors were taken from a male donor in good health and CMV-seronegative.

V and J are TRBV30 and TRBJ2-7, with 7 bases identical to TRBD2. V was clipped by 5 bases and J by 0 bases; unmatched bases: 1. In germline, CDR1 is GTSNPN, CDR2 SVGIG (reference sequence). CDR3 size: 12 residues. DNA for the CDR3: TGTGCCTGGCGGGAGGTCTCCTACGAGCAGTACTTC. Protein product: CAWREVSYEQYF. The entire variable domain, with the rest obtained from reference TRBV30 and TRBJ2-7, is as follows: SQTIHQWPATLVQPVGSPLSLECTVEGTSNPNLYWYRQAAGRGLQLLFYSVGIGQISSEVPQNLSASRPQDRQFILSSKKLLLSDSGFYLCAWREVSYEQYFGPGTRLTVT.

The chain couples TRBV11-3 to TRBJ2-2; 7 nucleotides line up with TRBD2. The V gene's germline CDR1 is SGHNT and CDR2 YENEEA. The CDR3 runs 16 residues. After removal of 3 bases from V and 0 bases from J, the junction contained 4 bases not matched to a gene. The CDR3 bases are TGTGCCAGCAGCTTTCGCGCGGGAGCGAACACCGGGGAGCTGTTTTTT. Protein: CASSFRAGANTGELFF. The full variable domain, in which reference TRBV11-3 and TRBJ2-2 provide the parts outside the CDR3, is EAGVVQSPRYKIIEKKQPVAFWCNPISGHNTLYWYLQNLGQGPELLIRYENEEAVDDSQLPKDRFSAERLKGVDSTLKIQPAELGDSAVYLCASSFRAGANTGELFFGEGSRLTVL.

J is TRBJ1-2 and V is TRBV5-1; 7 bases are a match to TRBD1. This CDR3 is 12 amino acids long. The V gene end was trimmed by 3 bases and the J gene end by 5 bases; junction bases not matched to a gene: 1. Germline V gives CDR1 SGHRS, CDR2 YFSETQ. The CDR3 spells CASSWDRYGYTF. The CDR3 DNA sequence: TGCGCCAGCAGCTGGGACAGATATGGCTACACCTTC. The variable domain in full, completed from reference TRBV5-1 and TRBJ1-2, reads KAGVTQTPRYLIKTRGQQVTLSCSPISGHRSVSWYQQTPGQGLQFLFEYFSETQRNKGNFPGRFSGRQFSNSRSEMNVSTLELGDSALYLCASSWDRYGYTFGSGTRLTVV.

The CDR3 DNA sequence: TGTGCCAGTACCCCCGGGAGGGGGCGAACTTACGAGCAGTACTTC. Translating it yields CASTPGRGRTYEQYF. V and J are TRBV19 and TRBJ2-7, with a tentative D call TRBD2 (8 bases). V was clipped by 7 bases and J by 4 bases, with 20 bases between them. Per germline, CDR1 LNHDA and CDR2 SQIVND (reference sequence). This CDR3 contains 15 residues.

The genes are TRBV5-1 and TRBJ1-1, with 8 nucleotides matching TRBD1. Germline CDR1 is SGHRS and CDR2 is YFSETQ. The CDR3 contains 18 residues. J gave up 5 bases and V 5 bases, and 20 bases lay outside the gene matches. The chain's CDR3 is CASSLITGGGGAGTEAFF. CDR3 nucleotide sequence: TGCGCCAGCAGTCTTATCACAGGGGGAGGTGGTGCGGGGACTGAAGCTTTCTTT.

For the CDR3, the DNA is TGCGCCAGCAGCCAAATGTGGGGAGGGGATCCAGGCACTGAAGCTTTCTTT. This sequence encodes CASSQMWGGDPGTEAFF. The chain uses TRBV4-1 and TRBJ1-1; a weak D match, TRBD1 (5 bases). V gave up 2 bases and J gave up 4 bases, with 20 bases separating them. The CDR3 totals 17 residues. Germline CDR1 and CDR2: MGHRA and YSYEKL.

The chain couples TRBV9 to TRBJ2-3; 10 bases line up with TRBD2. CDR3 length equals 18 residues. V shed 4 bases, J shed 2 bases, and the junction held 13 bases outside the gene matches. CDR1 and CDR2 from the germline V gene are SGDLS and YYNGEE. The CDR3 is CASSLQGRTSGPTDTQYF. In DNA, the CDR3 is TGTGCCAGCAGCCTCCAAGGGAGGACTAGCGGACCCACAGATACGCAGTATTTT.

The chain combines TRBV30 with TRBJ2-7; D is undetermined. Germline V gives CDR1 GTSNPN, CDR2 SVGIG (reference sequence). This CDR3 contains 14 residues. Trimming took 0 bases from V and 5 from J, leaving 14 bases between them. CDR3 amino acids: CAWSVGSGVHEQYF. The DNA for the CDR3 is TGTGCCTGGAGTGTAGGCTCGGGTGTGCACGAGCAGTACTTC. Filled out from reference TRBV30 and TRBJ2-7, the complete variable domain reads SQTIHQWPATLVQPVGSPLSLECTVEGTSNPNLYWYRQAAGRGLQLLFYSVGIGQISSEVPQNLSASRPQDRQFILSSKKLLLSDSGFYLCAWSVGSGVHEQYFGPGTRLTVT.

In its sample, this clone was seen a few times. The chain combines TRBV6-5 with TRBJ2-7, with 8 bases aligning to TRBD1. CDR3 length equals 15 residues. Looked up from germline, CDR1 is MNHEY and CDR2 is SVGAGI. The V segment lost 6 bases and the J segment 4 bases; nucleotides outside the gene matches: 11. The CDR3 DNA follows: TGTGCCAGCAGCCGACCGGGACAGGCGTTTTACGAGCAGTACTTC. Translated: CASSRPGQAFYEQYF.

The chain links TRBV29-1 to TRBJ2-7; 7 bases match TRBD1. V lost 7 bases and J lost 2; bases outside the gene matches: 5. This CDR3 spans 12 amino acids. The germline CDR1 and CDR2 sequences are SQVTM and ANQGSEA. The CDR3 loop is CSAGDSTYEQYF. Written as DNA, the CDR3 is TGCAGCGCTGGGGACAGCACCTACGAGCAGTACTTC.

This clone was counted a single time. V gene TRBV7-2 combines with J gene TRBJ1-1; D is undetermined. Germline-derived CDR1 and CDR2 are SGHTA and FQGNSA. The CDR3 spans 16 residues. V was trimmed by 1 base and J by 1 base, leaving 13 bases between them. CDR3 DNA: TGTGCCAGCAGCTTAGTTTCAGGCAAGCCGAACACTGAAGCTTTCTTT. Its translation is CASSLVSGKPNTEAFF.

The chain recombines TRBV5-4 with TRBJ2-7, with D hard to call. V lost 0 bases and J 3 bases, leaving 10 bases between the germline ends. CDR1 is SGHNT and CDR2 is YYREEE in the germline V gene (reference sequence). There are 14 residues in the CDR3. CDR3 sequence reads: CASSLGGSLYEQYF. The CDR3 bases are TGTGCCAGCAGCTTGGGCGGCAGCCTCTACGAGCAGTACTTC.

This chain uses TRBV5-8 with TRBJ1-5; perhaps TRBD1 as D (5 bases). The germline V gene has CDR1 SGHTS and CDR2 YDEGEE. The CDR3 length is 15 residues. The V and J ends lost 4 bases and 5 bases respectively, with 16 bases between them. CDR3 sequence: CASSRGEGWDQPQHF. CDR3 DNA sequence: TGTGCCAGCAGCCGGGGGGAGGGCTGGGATCAGCCCCAGCATTTT. The variable domain in full, with the rest retrieved from reference TRBV5-8 and TRBJ1-5, is EAGVTQSPTHLIKTRGQQATLRCSPISGHTSVYWYQQALGLGLQFLLWYDEGEERNRGNFPPRFSGRQFPNYSSELNVNALELEDSALYLCASSRGEGWDQPQHFGDGTRLSIL.

The sample holds a few counts of this clone. J is TRBJ2-2 and V is TRBV6-4; 9 bases are shared with TRBD2. The junction had 4 bases not matched to a gene; V was cut back by 8 bases and J by 0 bases. The germline gives CDR1 MRHNA, CDR2 SNTAGT. CDR3 size: 15 residues. The CDR3 sequence is CASGSGGTNTGELFF. The CDR3 DNA reads TGTGCCAGCGGTAGCGGGGGAACGAACACCGGGGAGCTGTTTTTT.